This is a list of T cell receptor beta chains from one sample in a study of tumor-infiltrating lymphocytes in primary liver carcinoma. TCRdb ran MiXCR on the multiplex PCR reads and lists one entry per CDR3 protein. The sample includes 20,000 to 25,000 distinct CDR3 sequences, about three quarters of them seen just once. The sample was liver tumor tissue from sampling region 1. These receptors were collected from a woman younger than 45 with primary liver carcinoma and hepatitis B virus infection. CDR3s include the opening cysteine and the closing phenylalanine or tryptophan. A D gene is named only where the DNA matches it firmly. Rows may omit the clone size; those that give it use once, few, many or a size class.

J,D,V,size,DNA,CDR3
TRBJ1-2,.,TRBV29-1,.,TGCAGCGTTGTACATTGGGGTGACGGCTATACCTTC,CSVVHWGDGYTF
TRBJ2-3,.,TRBV12-3/TRBV12-4,.,TGTGTCAGCAGTTTTCCCCCTCTTAGCACAGATACACAGTATTTT,CVSSFPPLSTDTQYF
TRBJ2-1,.,TRBV10-3,.,TGTGACATCAGTCCCACGGCGACCCCGGATGAGCAGCTCTTC,CDISPTATPDEQLF
TRBJ2-3,TRBD1,TRBV11-2,few,TGTACCGGCAGCCGGACGCGACAGGGAAGGGGAGATACGCCGTATTTT,CTGSRTRQGRGDTPYF
TRBJ2-1,TRBD2,TRBV11-2,.,TGTGCCAGAACCTCTCTAGCGGGAGGATACAATGAGCAGTTCTTC,CARTSLAGGYNEQFF
TRBJ2-1,.,TRBV11-1,.,TGTGCCAGCAGCCGGAGACGGGCCTCCTACGATGAGCAGTTTTTC,CASSRRRASYDEQFF
TRBJ1-2,.,TRBV11-2,.,TGTGCCAACACTCAGAGGGGGGGCGGAGGCTACACCTTC,CANTQRGGGGYTF
TRBJ2-3,TRBD2,TRBV11-2,few,TGTGCCAGCAGCCCTGGACTAGCGGGCCCAGATACGCAGTATTTT,CASSPGLAGPDTQYF
TRBJ2-7,.,TRBV11-2,few,TGTGCCAGTAAGATTGCGTGGAACTACGAGCAGTGCTTC,CASKIAWNYEQCF
TRBJ2-2,TRBD1,TRBV6-5,.,TGTGCCAGTAGTCCGCGGACAGGGTTCACCTGTGAGCTGTTTTTT,CASSPRTGFTCELFF
TRBJ2-5,.,TRBV12-3/TRBV12-4,.,TGTGCCAGCAGCCCCAGGGGTGAGGAGACCCAGTACTTC,CASSPRGEETQYF
TRBJ2-7,TRBD1,TRBV5-1,.,TGTGCCAACAGCTTGGGACACCGGGACAGTTCCTACGAGCAGTACTTC,CANSLGHRDSSYEQYF
TRBJ1-2,.,TRBV11-2,.,TGTGCCAGCAGCTTAGATCGGACCCGTGGCTACACCTTC,CASSLDRTRGYTF
TRBJ1-1,.,TRBV7-9,.,TGTGCCAGCGGTACTTCGAACACTGAAGCTTCCTTT,CASGTSNTEASF
TRBJ2-3,.,TRBV12-3/TRBV12-4,.,TGTACCAGCAGCCGTTTAGATACGGGGACCGATCAGCCCCAGTATTTT,CTSSRLDTGTDQPQYF
TRBJ2-3,.,TRBV11-3,once,TGTGCCAGCAGCTTCAAGACTAGCACAGATACGCAGTATTTT,CASSFKTSTDTQYF
TRBJ2-1,.,TRBV11-3,.,TGTGCCAGCAGTTCAACTGGACACGGCCTCTTGAATGAGCAGCTCTTC,CASSSTGHGLLNEQLF
TRBJ2-3,.,TRBV29-1,many,TGCAGCGTTGAAAAGGCGACGGCTACGCAGTATTTT,CSVEKATATQYF
TRBJ2-2,.,TRBV11-2,.,TGTGCCAGCAGCTCAGATCGGACCGTAACAGGGGAGCTGTTTTTT,CASSSDRTVTGELFF
TRBJ2-3,.,TRBV6-1,few,TGTGCCAGCAGTGAACGGTATACGCAGTATTTT,CASSERYTQYF
TRBJ2-3,TRBD2,TRBV29-1,.,TGCAGCGTTGAAGGTTGGCTAGCGGGAAGCAACACAGATACGCAGTATTTT,CSVEGWLAGSNTDTQYF
TRBJ2-3,.,TRBV11-2,.,.,CACSAGLVGIVDTQYF
TRBJ1-1,.,TRBV25-1,many,TGTGCCAGCAGTGAAGGGGGTAGGACTGAAGCTTTCTTT,CASSEGGRTEAFF
TRBJ2-2,TRBD1,TRBV25-1,few,TGTGCCCTTCATGGCGCTTCGCCGCCTTACACAGGGGAGTTGTTTTTT,CALHGASPPYTGELFF
TRBJ2-1,TRBD2,TRBV28,medium-sized,TGTGCCAGCACCCACTACGGGGGAGGGCTATCCTACAATGAGCAGTTCTTC,CASTHYGGGLSYNEQFF
TRBJ2-1,TRBD2,TRBV7-3,.,TGTGTCAGCAGCTTGACTAGCGGGACGAACGATGAGCAGTTCTTC,CVSSLTSGTNDEQFF